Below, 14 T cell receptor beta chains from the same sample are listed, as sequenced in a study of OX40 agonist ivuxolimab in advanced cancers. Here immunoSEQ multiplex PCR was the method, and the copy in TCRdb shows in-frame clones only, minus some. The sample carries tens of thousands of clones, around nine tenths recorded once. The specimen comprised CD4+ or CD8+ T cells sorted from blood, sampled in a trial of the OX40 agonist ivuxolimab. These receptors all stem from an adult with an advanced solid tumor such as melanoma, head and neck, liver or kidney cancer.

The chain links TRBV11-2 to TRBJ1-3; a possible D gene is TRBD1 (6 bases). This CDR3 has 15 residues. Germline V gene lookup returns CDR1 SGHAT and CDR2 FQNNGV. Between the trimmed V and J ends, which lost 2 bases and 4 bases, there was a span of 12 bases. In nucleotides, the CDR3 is TGTGCCAGCAGCTTATCAGGGGATGGAGGAAACACCATATATTTT. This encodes CASSLSGDGGNTIYF.

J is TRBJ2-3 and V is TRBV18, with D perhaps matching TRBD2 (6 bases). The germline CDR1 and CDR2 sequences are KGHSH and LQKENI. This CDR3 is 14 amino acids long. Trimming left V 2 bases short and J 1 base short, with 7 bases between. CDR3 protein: CASSPGGGTDTQYF. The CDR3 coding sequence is TGTGCCAGCTCACCAGGAGGGGGCACAGATACGCAGTATTTT.

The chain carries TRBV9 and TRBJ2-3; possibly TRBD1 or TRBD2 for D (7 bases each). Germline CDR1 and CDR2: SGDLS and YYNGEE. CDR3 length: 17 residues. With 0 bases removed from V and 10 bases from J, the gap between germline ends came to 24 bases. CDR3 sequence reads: CASSVEGGGGPLRAQYF. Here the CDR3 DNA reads TGTGCCAGCAGCGTAGAAGGGGGCGGGGGCCCACTCCGAGCGCAGTATTTT.

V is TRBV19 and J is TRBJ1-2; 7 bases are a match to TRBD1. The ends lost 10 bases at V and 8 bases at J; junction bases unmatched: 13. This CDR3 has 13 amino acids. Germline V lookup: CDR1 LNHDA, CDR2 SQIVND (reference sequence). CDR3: CATTDRALMGYTF. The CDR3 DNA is TGTGCCACTACAGACAGGGCCCTTATGGGCTACACCTTC.

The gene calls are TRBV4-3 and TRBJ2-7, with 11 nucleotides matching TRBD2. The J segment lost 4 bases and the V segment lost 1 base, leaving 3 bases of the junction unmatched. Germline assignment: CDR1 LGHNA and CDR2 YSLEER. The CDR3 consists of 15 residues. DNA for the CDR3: TGCGCCAGCAGCCAAGGGGTAGCGGGGGGGTACGAGCAGTACTTC. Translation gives CASSQGVAGGYEQYF.

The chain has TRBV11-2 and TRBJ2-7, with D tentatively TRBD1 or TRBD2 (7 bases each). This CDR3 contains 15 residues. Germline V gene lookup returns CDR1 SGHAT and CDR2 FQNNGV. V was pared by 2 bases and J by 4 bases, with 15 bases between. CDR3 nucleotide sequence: TGTGCCAGCAGCTTACCTCGACAGGGAGGGTACGAGCAGTACTTC. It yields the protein CASSLPRQGGYEQYF.

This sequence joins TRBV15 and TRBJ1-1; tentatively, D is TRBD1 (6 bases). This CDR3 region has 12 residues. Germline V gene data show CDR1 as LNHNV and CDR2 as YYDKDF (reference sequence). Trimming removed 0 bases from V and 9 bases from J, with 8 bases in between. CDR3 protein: CATSRDTGQAFF. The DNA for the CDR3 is TGTGCCACCAGCAGAGACACAGGGCAAGCTTTCTTT.

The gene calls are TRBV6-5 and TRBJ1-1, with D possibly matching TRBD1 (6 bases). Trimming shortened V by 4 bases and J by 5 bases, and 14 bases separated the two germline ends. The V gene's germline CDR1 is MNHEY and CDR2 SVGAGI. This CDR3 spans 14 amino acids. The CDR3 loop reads CASSSGRGGTEAFF. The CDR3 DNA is TGTGCCAGCAGTTCGGGTAGGGGGGGGACTGAAGCTTTCTTT.

CDR3 residues: CASSDPGQRYYGYTF. The DNA of the CDR3 is TGTGCCAGCAGTGATCCAGGACAGCGGTACTATGGCTACACCTTC. The rearrangement joins TRBV6-1 to TRBJ1-2; possibly TRBD1 for D (6 bases). This CDR3 region has 15 residues. Germline values: CDR1 MNHNS, CDR2 SASEGT. V was pared by 3 bases and J by 3 bases, with 14 bases between.

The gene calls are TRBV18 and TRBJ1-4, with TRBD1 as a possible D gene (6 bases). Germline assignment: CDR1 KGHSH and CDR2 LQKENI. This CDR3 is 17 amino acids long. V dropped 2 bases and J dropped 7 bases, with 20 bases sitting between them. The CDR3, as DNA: TGTGCCAGCTCACCATATCGTCCCGCACAGGGCGGTGAAAAACTGTTTTTT. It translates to CASSPYRPAQGGEKLFF.

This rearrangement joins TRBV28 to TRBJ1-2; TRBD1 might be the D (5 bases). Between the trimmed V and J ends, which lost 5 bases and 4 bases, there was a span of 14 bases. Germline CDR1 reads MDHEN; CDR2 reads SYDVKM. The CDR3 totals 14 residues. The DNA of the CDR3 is TGTGCCAGCAGTCTGGGGCGGGGTGGCTATGGCTACACCTTC. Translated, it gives CASSLGRGGYGYTF.

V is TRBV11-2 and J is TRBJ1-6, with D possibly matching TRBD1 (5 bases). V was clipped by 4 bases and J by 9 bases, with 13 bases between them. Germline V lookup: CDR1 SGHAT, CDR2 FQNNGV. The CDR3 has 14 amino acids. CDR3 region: CASSSTGASSPLHF. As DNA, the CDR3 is TGTGCCAGCAGCTCCACAGGTGCCTCTTCACCCCTCCACTTT.

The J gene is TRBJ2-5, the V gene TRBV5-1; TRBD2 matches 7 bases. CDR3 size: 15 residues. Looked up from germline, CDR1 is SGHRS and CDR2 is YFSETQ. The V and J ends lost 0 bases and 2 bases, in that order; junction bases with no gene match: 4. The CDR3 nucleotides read TGCGCCAGCAGCTTGGCGGGGGGACGGCAAGAGACCCAGTACTTC. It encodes CASSLAGGRQETQYF.

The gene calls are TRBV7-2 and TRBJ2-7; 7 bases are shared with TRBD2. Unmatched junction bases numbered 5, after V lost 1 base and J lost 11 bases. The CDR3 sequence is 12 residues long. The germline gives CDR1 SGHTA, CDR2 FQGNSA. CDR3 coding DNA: TGTGCCAGCAGCTTAGAGGGAGGGGTTGAGTACTTC. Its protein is CASSLEGGVEYF.